The clone carrying this T cell receptor (beta chain) has only a few counts. This CDR3 region has 15 residues. The germline gives CDR1 SNHLY, CDR2 FYNNEI. With V trimmed by 10 bases and J by 4 bases, 6 bases remained unmatched. TCRdb used MiXCR to reprocess the RACE reads, holding one entry per CDR3 protein. The sample lists over 70,000 distinct CDR3 sequences; approximately 10% were seen once. Regarding time point: patch test 3, about 24 weeks after DPC sensitization. The sample's treatment: therapeutic diphenylcyclopropenone sensitization with weekly scalp DPC. The sample belongs to a study of human T cells and chemical hapten exposure.

The sequences come from whole blood, collected in connection with sensitization to the hapten diphenylcyclopropenone (DPC). The chain employs TRBV2 and TRBJ2-2; 13 bases agree with TRBD2. The source of this sequence is a young woman with alopecia areata. Some clones in this sample may be carry-over from other donors' samples. This chain's CDR3 is CATRTSGSVTGELFF. The CDR3 coding sequence is TGTGCCACCCGGACTAGCGGGAGTGTCACCGGGGAGCTGTTTTTT.